This passage covers 14 T cell receptor beta chains from one sample sequenced in a study of technical replicates of blood from a few donors. The method was immunoSEQ multiplex PCR; TCRdb's version includes in-frame clones alone and lacks a portion of them. The table shows tens of thousands of clones, with around 93% occurring only once. Sequenced input: PBMCs. These receptors were taken from a human donor in good health. Some clones in this sample may be carry-over from other donors' samples.

This chain joins TRBV5-1 and TRBJ1-6, with 7 bases that match TRBD1. Unmatched junction bases numbered 6, after V lost 4 bases and J lost 5 bases. Per the germline V gene, CDR1 is SGHRS and CDR2 is YFSETQ. CDR3 size: 15 residues. CDR3 sequence reads: CASSLSGTDNSPLHF. CDR3 in DNA: TGCGCCAGCAGCCTATCCGGGACAGATAATTCACCCCTCCACTTT.

This chain connects TRBV6-1 to TRBJ1-5; weak D call: TRBD1 (5 bases). V was pared by 2 bases and J by 3 bases, with 11 bases between. This CDR3 contains 15 residues. Germline V lookup: CDR1 MNHNS, CDR2 SASEGT. The CDR3, as DNA: TGTGCCAGCAGTGAACAGCGGGGGTACAATCAGCCCCAGCATTTT. It translates to CASSEQRGYNQPQHF.

The chain is built from TRBV25-1 and TRBJ2-1; TRBD2 matches at 9 bases. The CDR3 is 13 residues long. Germline V CDR1 and CDR2: MGHDK, SYGVNS. V trimming: 4 bases; J trimming: 12 bases; junction bases outside the gene matches: 7. The CDR3 sequence: CASSAGLAGRQFF. In nucleotides, the CDR3 is TGTGCCAGCAGTGCTGGGCTAGCGGGAAGGCAGTTCTTC.

The J gene is TRBJ2-7, the V gene TRBV2; D perhaps matches TRBD2 (6 bases). CDR3 length: 10 amino acids. Germline values: CDR1 SNHLY, CDR2 FYNNEI. Trimming cost V 3 bases and J 12 bases, with 9 bases left between them. The CDR3: CASSEPGLYF. As DNA, the CDR3 is TGTGCCAGCAGTGAGCCGGGACTGTACTTC.

The J gene is TRBJ2-6, the V gene TRBV6-5; perhaps TRBD1 as D (5 bases). V dropped 2 bases and J dropped 7 bases, with 15 bases sitting between them. CDR3 length equals 16 residues. Germline assignment: CDR1 MNHEY and CDR2 SVGAGI. The CDR3 protein is CASSYLQRGNANVLTF. In DNA, the CDR3 is TGTGCCAGCAGTTACCTCCAAAGGGGAAATGCCAACGTCCTGACTTTC.

This clone was recorded only once. The chain joins TRBV4-3 to TRBJ1-6; the match to TRBD1 covers 9 bases. V shed 5 bases and J 9 bases; nucleotides not matched to a gene: 5. The CDR3 consists of 14 residues. Per the germline V gene, CDR1 is LGHNA and CDR2 is YSLEER. The CDR3 DNA follows: TGCGCCAGCAGCTCACAGGGGGCGGGTTCACCCCTCCACTTT. Its translation: CASSSQGAGSPLHF.

The chain has TRBV7-9 and TRBJ1-2; 8 bases agree with TRBD1. The CDR3 covers 16 residues. The junction had 7 bases not matched to a gene; V was cut back by 1 base and J by 3 bases. Germline CDR1 and CDR2: SEHNR and FQNEAQ (reference sequence). The CDR3 protein is CASSLVPGGGYYGYTF. The CDR3 bases are TGTGCCAGCAGCTTAGTTCCAGGGGGCGGATACTATGGCTACACCTTC.

This chain joins TRBV4-3 and TRBJ1-1, with D possibly matching TRBD1 (5 bases). Germline V gene lookup returns CDR1 LGHNA and CDR2 YSLEER. V shed 1 base and J shed 5 bases, with 11 bases lying between them. The CDR3 is made up of 14 amino acids. CDR3 DNA: TGCGCCAGCAGCCAAGGGGGCGGGAGAACTGAAGCTTTCTTT. This translates into CASSQGGGRTEAFF.

V is TRBV5-4 and J is TRBJ2-2; D might be TRBD1 (6 bases). The germline V gene encodes CDR1 SGHNT and CDR2 YYREEE (reference sequence). The germline V and J ends were trimmed by 4 bases and 4 bases, with 14 bases remaining between them. This CDR3 contains 15 residues. The CDR3 bases are TGTGCCAGCAGCCCTGGACAGATTGGCACCGGGGAGCTGTTTTTT. Protein sequence: CASSPGQIGTGELFF.

The chain couples TRBV5-4 to TRBJ2-1, with D perhaps matching TRBD2 (5 bases). Germline V gives CDR1 SGHNT, CDR2 YYREEE (reference sequence). The CDR3 is made up of 15 amino acids. The ends were cut back, 3 bases at V and 0 bases at J, with 10 bases in the middle. CDR3 bases: TGTGCCAGCAGCTACGAGGGTAGCTCCTACAATGAGCAGTTCTTC. Protein product: CASSYEGSSYNEQFF.

This chain joins TRBV4-3 and TRBJ2-1; 12 bases line up with TRBD2. With V trimmed by 1 base and J by 1 base, 11 bases remained unmatched. CDR3 length: 20 residues. Germline V gives CDR1 LGHNA, CDR2 YSLEER. CDR3 in amino acids: CASSQGGLSLAGGSYNEQFF. CDR3 sequence (DNA): TGCGCCAGCAGCCAAGGGGGGCTATCTCTAGCGGGGGGGTCCTACAATGAGCAGTTCTTC.

V usage is TRBV4-1 and J usage is TRBJ2-7, with 7 positions matching TRBD1. The V gene's germline CDR1 is MGHRA and CDR2 YSYEKL. CDR3 length: 16 residues. The V and J ends lost 0 bases and 7 bases, in that order; junction bases with no gene match: 12. The CDR3 nucleotides are TGCGCCAGCAGCCAAGACCCAGTGGACAGGACTGGAGAGCAGTACTTC. It translates to CASSQDPVDRTGEQYF.

Only one count was recorded for this clone. This chain uses TRBV6-1 with TRBJ2-3; a possible D gene is TRBD2 (6 bases). The CDR3 runs 15 residues. CDR1 and CDR2 from the germline V gene are MNHNS and SASEGT. V lost 5 bases to trimming and J lost 0 bases, with 12 bases between them. This CDR3 reads CASSILAVSTDTQYF. The CDR3, as DNA: TGTGCCAGCAGTATCTTAGCGGTTAGCACAGATACGCAGTATTTT.

This chain connects TRBV7-9 to TRBJ2-5; 12 nucleotides line up with TRBD2. Trimming cost V 5 bases and J 4 bases; bases outside gene matches: 5. The CDR3 length is 15 residues. From germline, CDR1 is SEHNR and CDR2 FQNEAQ (reference sequence). The CDR3 region is CASSPLAGGLETQYF. The CDR3 region has the DNA TGTGCCAGCAGCCCCCTAGCGGGGGGGCTAGAGACCCAGTACTTC.